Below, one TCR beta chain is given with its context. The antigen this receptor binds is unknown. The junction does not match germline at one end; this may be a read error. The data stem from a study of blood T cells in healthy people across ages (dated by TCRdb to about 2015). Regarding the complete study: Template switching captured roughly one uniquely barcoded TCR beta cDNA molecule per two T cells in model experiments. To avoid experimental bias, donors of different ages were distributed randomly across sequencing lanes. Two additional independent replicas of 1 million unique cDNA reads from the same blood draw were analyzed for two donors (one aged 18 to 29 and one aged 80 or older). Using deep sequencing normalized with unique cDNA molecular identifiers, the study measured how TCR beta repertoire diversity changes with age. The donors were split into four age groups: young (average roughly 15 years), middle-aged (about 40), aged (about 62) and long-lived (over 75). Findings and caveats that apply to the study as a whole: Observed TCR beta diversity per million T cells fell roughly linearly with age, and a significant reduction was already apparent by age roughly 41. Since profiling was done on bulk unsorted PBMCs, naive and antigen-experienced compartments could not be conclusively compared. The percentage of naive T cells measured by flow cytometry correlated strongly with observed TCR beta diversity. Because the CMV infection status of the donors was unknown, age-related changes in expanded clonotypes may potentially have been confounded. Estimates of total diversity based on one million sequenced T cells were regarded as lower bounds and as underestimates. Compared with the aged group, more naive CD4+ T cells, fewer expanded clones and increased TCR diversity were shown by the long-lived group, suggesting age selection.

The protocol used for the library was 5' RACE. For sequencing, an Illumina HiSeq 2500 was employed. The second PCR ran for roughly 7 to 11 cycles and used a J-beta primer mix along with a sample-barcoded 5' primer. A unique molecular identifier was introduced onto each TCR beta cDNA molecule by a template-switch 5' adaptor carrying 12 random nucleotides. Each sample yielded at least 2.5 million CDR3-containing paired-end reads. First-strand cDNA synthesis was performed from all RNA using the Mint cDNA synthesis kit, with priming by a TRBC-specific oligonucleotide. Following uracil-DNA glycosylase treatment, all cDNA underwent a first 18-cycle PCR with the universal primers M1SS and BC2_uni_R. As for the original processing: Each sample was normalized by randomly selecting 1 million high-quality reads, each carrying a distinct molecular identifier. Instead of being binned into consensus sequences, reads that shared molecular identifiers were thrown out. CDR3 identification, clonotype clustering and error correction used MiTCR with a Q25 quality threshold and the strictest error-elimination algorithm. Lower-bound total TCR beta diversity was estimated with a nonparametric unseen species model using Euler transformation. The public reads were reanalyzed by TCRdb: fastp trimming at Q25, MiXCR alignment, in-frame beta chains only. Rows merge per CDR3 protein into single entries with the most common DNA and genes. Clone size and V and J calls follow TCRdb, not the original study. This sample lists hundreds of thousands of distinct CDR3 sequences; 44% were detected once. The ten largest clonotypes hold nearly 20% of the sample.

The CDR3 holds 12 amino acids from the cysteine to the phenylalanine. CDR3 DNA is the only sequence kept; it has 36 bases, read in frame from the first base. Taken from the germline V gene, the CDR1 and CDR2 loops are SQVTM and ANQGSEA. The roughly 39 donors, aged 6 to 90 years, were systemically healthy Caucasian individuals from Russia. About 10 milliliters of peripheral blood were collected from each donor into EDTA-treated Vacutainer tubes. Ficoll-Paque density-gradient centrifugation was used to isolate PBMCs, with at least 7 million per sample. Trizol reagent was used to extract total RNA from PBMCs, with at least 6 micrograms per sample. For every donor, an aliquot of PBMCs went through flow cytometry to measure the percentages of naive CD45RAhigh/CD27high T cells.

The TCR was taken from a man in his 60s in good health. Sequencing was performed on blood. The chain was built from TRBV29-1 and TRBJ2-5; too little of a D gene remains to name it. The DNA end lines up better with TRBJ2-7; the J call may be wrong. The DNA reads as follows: TGCGGCGTCGGTAACGCCGGCTTCGAGCAGTACTTC. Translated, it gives CGVGNAGFEQYF.